The 20 T cell receptor beta chains listed next were all sequenced from one sample in a study of regulatory T cells in long-lasting Graves disease. The time point denotes: persistent/refractory GD, antithyroid drugs over 5 years with positive TRAb. Extracted PBMC RNA gave rise to the TCR library. Both iRepertoire HTBI primers and Arm-PCR of CDR3 regions were used to build the TCR beta libraries. Each CDR3 protein gets one entry after TCRdb re-called the multiplex PCR reads with MiXCR. Of over 650,000 distinct CDR3 sequences listed, 25% to 30% were seen once; the top ten hold 35% to 55%. Sequences were derived from peripheral blood mononuclear cells (PBMCs), sampled when the disease was refractory, from a patient treated with antithyroid drugs. These TCRs come from a female donor with Graves disease.

V gene TRBV7-2 combines with J gene TRBJ2-5, with 8 bases aligning to TRBD2. The CDR3 has 16 residues. Germline loops: CDR1 SGHTA, CDR2 FQGNSA. V shed 5 bases and J 4 bases; nucleotides not matched to a gene: 12. CDR3 in DNA: TGTGCCAGCAGCCCCCTTGGCGGGAGGCCCCCAGAGACCCAGTACTTC. It translates to CASSPLGGRPPETQYF.

This clonotype turned up a few times. The chain joins TRBV4-2 to TRBJ1-2; 7 bases map to TRBD1. CDR3 size: 14 residues. Trimming removed 1 base from V and 8 bases from J; junction bases left unmatched: 7. The germline V gene encodes CDR1 LGHNA and CDR2 YNFKEQ. CDR3 sequence: CASSQGAQGDGYTF. The DNA for the CDR3 is TGTGCCAGCAGCCAAGGCGCCCAGGGGGACGGCTACACCTTC.

At least ten counts were recorded for this clonotype. V and J are TRBV2 and TRBJ2-5; weak D call: TRBD1 (6 bases). With 6 bases removed from V and 0 bases from J, the gap between germline ends came to 11 bases. The CDR3 extends over 14 amino acids. CDR1 is SNHLY and CDR2 is FYNNEI in the germline V gene. The CDR3, as DNA: TGTGCCAGCAGGGCGGACAGCCACCAAGAGACCCAGTACTTC. This gives the protein CASRADSHQETQYF.

The gene calls are TRBV25-1 and TRBJ2-7; maybe TRBD2 (6 bases). CDR3 length equals 12 residues. CDR1 is MGHDK, CDR2 SYGVNS, per germline. V was shortened by 7 bases and J by 2 bases, with 9 bases between the two germline ends. The CDR3, as DNA: TGTGCCAGCAAAGGAGGGGCCTACGAGCAGTACTTC. It yields the protein CASKGGAYEQYF.

This clonotype was detected only a few times. V usage is TRBV12-3 or TRBV12-4 and J usage is TRBJ2-2; TRBD1 matches at 7 bases. J gave up 2 bases and V 6 bases, and 6 bases lay outside the gene matches. The CDR3 spans 15 residues. CDR3 loop: CASSWDSQNTGELFF. The CDR3 DNA follows: TGTGCCAGCAGCTGGGACAGCCAAAACACCGGGGAGCTGTTTTTT.

V gene TRBV6-1 combines with J gene TRBJ1-5; D call uncertain. Trimming shortened V by 5 bases and J by 0 bases, and 14 bases separated the two germline ends. This CDR3 is 16 amino acids long. The germline CDR1 and CDR2 sequences are MNHNS and SASEGT. This chain's CDR3 is CASSRAGRYSNQPQHF. The CDR3 DNA follows: TGTGCCAGCAGTCGTGCGGGCAGATATAGCAATCAGCCCCAGCATTTT.

This chain uses TRBV30 with TRBJ1-2, with a weak D call TRBD1 (6 bases). Germline V gene lookup returns CDR1 GTSNPN and CDR2 SVGIG (reference sequence). V shed 2 bases and J shed 1 base, with 11 bases lying between them. This CDR3 contains 14 residues. The CDR3 loop reads CAWSYTGNNYGYTF. CDR3 nucleotides: TGTGCCTGGAGTTATACAGGGAATAACTATGGCTACACCTTC. Variable domain in full (rest from reference TRBV30 and TRBJ1-2): SQTIHQWPATLVQPVGSPLSLECTVEGTSNPNLYWYRQAAGRGLQLLFYSVGIGQISSEVPQNLSASRPQDRQFILSSKKLLLSDSGFYLCAWSYTGNNYGYTFGSGTRLTVV.

This clonotype was counted ten times or more. The chain employs TRBV20-1 and TRBJ2-5, with TRBD2 matching over 10 bases. CDR3 length equals 14 residues. Germline CDR1 reads DFQATT; CDR2 reads SNEGSKA (reference sequence). The J segment lost 5 bases and the V segment lost 4 bases, leaving 7 bases of the junction unmatched. In nucleotides, the CDR3 is TGCAGTGCTATGGCTAGCGGGAGTGGGGAGACCCAGTACTTC. The encoded protein is CSAMASGSGETQYF.

This clonotype occurred a few times. The CDR3 bases are TGTGCCAGCCTAAGGACAGGGGTGAACACTGAAGCTTTCTTT. Amino acid sequence: CASLRTGVNTEAFF. The V and J genes are TRBV6-1 and TRBJ1-1, with 9 bases lining up with TRBD1. Germline V gives CDR1 MNHNS, CDR2 SASEGT. The CDR3 totals 14 residues. V shed 8 bases, J shed 0 bases, and the junction held 4 bases outside the gene matches.

This clonotype has at least ten counts. The J gene is TRBJ1-5, the V gene TRBV6-1; perhaps TRBD1 as D (6 bases). V was cut by 6 bases and J by 4 bases, with 16 bases left in between. There are 15 residues in the CDR3. The germline gives CDR1 MNHNS, CDR2 SASEGT. The CDR3 DNA follows: TGTGCCAGCAGGGTTGGACAGAGCCAAAATCAGCCCCAGCATTTT. It encodes CASRVGQSQNQPQHF.

This clonotype has only a few counts. The chain has TRBV3-1 and TRBJ1-1; D is uncertain. The V end lost 1 base, the J end lost 0 bases, and 9 bases lay between the germline ends. The CDR3 is made up of 15 amino acids. Per the germline V gene, CDR1 is LGHDT and CDR2 is YNNKEL (reference sequence). The CDR3 DNA reads TGTGCCAGCAGCCAAGGGTGGACTGTGAACACTGAAGCTTTCTTT. This sequence encodes CASSQGWTVNTEAFF.

This clonotype came up a few times. The V call is TRBV4-1, the J call TRBJ2-7; 9 nucleotides align to TRBD1. The junction had 12 bases not matched to a gene; V was cut back by 2 bases and J by 7 bases. Looked up from germline, CDR1 is MGHRA and CDR2 is YSYEKL. CDR3 length: 16 amino acids. The CDR3 is CASSQPGTGPWGEQYF. The CDR3 DNA reads TGCGCCAGCAGCCAACCCGGGACAGGGCCTTGGGGGGAGCAGTACTTC.

Notes on this clonotype: This may be a read error: a much more frequent sequence differs by one nucleotide. The chain carries TRBV6-1 and TRBJ1-1; tentative D call: TRBD1 (5 bases). This CDR3 comprises 14 residues. Germline assignment: CDR1 MNHNS and CDR2 SASEGT. Trimming stripped 6 bases from V and 2 bases from J, with 13 bases between. CDR3 DNA: TGTGCCAGCAGAGCGACGACAGCAAACACTGAAGCTTTCTTT. It encodes CASRATTANTEAFF.

The chain recombines TRBV20-1 with TRBJ1-5; D might be TRBD1 (5 bases). Trimming pared 4 bases from V and 2 bases from J, leaving 12 bases between. The germline V gene has CDR1 DFQATT and CDR2 SNEGSKA (reference sequence). This CDR3 is 14 amino acids long. This CDR3 reads CSAMHLGGNQPQHF. As DNA, the CDR3 is TGCAGTGCTATGCACTTGGGGGGCAATCAGCCCCAGCATTTT.

This clonotype was picked up a small number of times. The chain recombines TRBV18 with TRBJ2-5; D remains unclear. CDR3 size: 12 residues. V lost 6 bases and J lost 2, with 7 bases in between. Germline CDR1 and CDR2: KGHSH and LQKENI. The CDR3 DNA is TGTGCCAGCTCGGAGACTCAAGAGACCCAGTACTTC. Its translation: CASSETQETQYF.

This clonotype was counted only a few times. This chain connects TRBV5-1 to TRBJ1-6, with D hard to call. The V end was cut by 5 bases, the J end by 6 bases, with 12 bases between. The length of the CDR3 is 14 residues. From germline, CDR1 is SGHRS and CDR2 YFSETQ. The CDR3: CASSGRGVNSPLHF. CDR3 bases: TGCGCCAGCAGTGGTCGGGGTGTTAATTCACCCCTCCACTTT.

Only a few counts were recorded for this clonotype. The V and J genes are TRBV20-1 and TRBJ2-7; TRBD2 matches at 11 bases. CDR3 length: 14 amino acids. With V trimmed by 5 bases and J by 5 bases, 8 bases remained unmatched. From germline, CDR1 is DFQATT and CDR2 SNEGSKA (reference sequence). The chain's CDR3 is CSAVLAGGMDEQYF. Written as DNA, the CDR3 is TGCAGTGCTGTATTAGCGGGAGGGATGGACGAGCAGTACTTC.

V is TRBV28 and J is TRBJ2-7, with 8 nucleotides matching TRBD1. The V segment lost 4 bases and the J segment 6 bases; nucleotides outside the gene matches: 11. The CDR3 runs 15 residues. Germline V gene data show CDR1 as MDHEN and CDR2 as SYDVKM. The CDR3 is CASSSRGQGRGEQYF. The CDR3 coding sequence is TGTGCCAGCAGTTCCCGTGGACAGGGTAGGGGCGAGCAGTACTTC.

In its sample, this clonotype was seen a few times. The V and J genes are TRBV28 and TRBJ1-5; D gene uncertain. Deletions cut 1 base from V and 8 bases from J, with 6 bases between. CDR1 and CDR2 from the germline V gene are MDHEN and SYDVKM. The CDR3 sequence is 12 residues long. CDR3 DNA: TGTGCCAGCAGTTTATCCCGTGAGCCCCAGCATTTT. Translated, it gives CASSLSREPQHF. The full variable domain, its missing parts supplied by reference TRBV28 and TRBJ1-5, is DVKVTQSSRYLVKRTGEKVFLECVQDMDHENMFWYRQDPGLGLRLIYFSYDVKMKEKGDIPEGYSVSREKKERFSLILESASTNQTSMYLCASSLSREPQHFGDGTRLSIL.

In this sample, this clonotype turned up a few times. This chain connects TRBV6-1 to TRBJ2-5; 8 bases are a match to TRBD2. CDR1 is MNHNS and CDR2 is SASEGT in the germline V gene. V dropped 6 bases and J dropped 6; count of bases not matched to a gene: 9. The CDR3 has 14 amino acids. CDR3 in amino acids: CASSPGSGKKTQYF. CDR3 in DNA: TGTGCCAGCAGCCCCGGTAGCGGGAAGAAGACCCAGTACTTC.